This T cell receptor (beta chain) emerged from a study of T cells in Graves' hyperthyroidism and ophthalmopathy. Researchers took RNA transcripts and amplified the TCR beta CDR3 regions from them. The HTBI set primed first-round TCR CDR3 RT-PCR. TCRdb re-derived calls from the multiplex PCR reads in MiXCR, one entry per CDR3 protein. This sample has fewer than 400,000 distinct CDR3 sequences, with about 14% found just once. Notes on the study in general: Before onset, by a median of around six months, the model predicted ophthalmopathy. In simple terms, a model built on 13 V-J features told ophthalmopathy apart from stable hyperthyroidism.

Ophthalmopathy cases met thresholds of Clinical Activity Score at least 3, NOSPECS grade at least 4 and duration under 3 months. Fresh 10 ml peripheral blood yielded PBMCs. In this sample, this clonotype turned up a few times. Its target is not known. The TCR comes from a man between 50 and 59 years old with Graves' ophthalmopathy. Specimen: blood.

CDR3 nucleotides: TGCGCCAGCAGAGATACAGGGGCAGATACGCAGTATTTT. Its translation: CASRDTGADTQYF. The chain employs TRBV10-1 and TRBJ2-3; 7 bases agree with TRBD1. CDR3 length: 13 amino acids. The V gene end was trimmed by 6 bases and the J gene end by 4 bases; junction bases not matched to a gene: 4. From germline, CDR1 is WNHNN and CDR2 SYGVQD (reference sequence).